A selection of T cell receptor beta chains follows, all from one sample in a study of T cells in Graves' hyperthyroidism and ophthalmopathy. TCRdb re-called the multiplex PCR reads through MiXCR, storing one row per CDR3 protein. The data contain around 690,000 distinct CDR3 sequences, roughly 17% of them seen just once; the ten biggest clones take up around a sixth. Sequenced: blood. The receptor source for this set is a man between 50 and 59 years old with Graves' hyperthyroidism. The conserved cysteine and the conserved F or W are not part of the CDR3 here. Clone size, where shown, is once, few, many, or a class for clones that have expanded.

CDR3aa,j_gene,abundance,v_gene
ASSVDTMDSPLH,TRBJ1-6,few,TRBV10-1
AIWEGGSLLAKNIQY,TRBJ2-4,many,TRBV10-3
ASSSYRGYEQY,TRBJ2-7,.,TRBV7-2
SARDLGASAYNEQF,TRBJ2-1,.,TRBV20-1
SAEPSGRSNEQY,TRBJ2-7,.,TRBV20-1
ASSLTPRSEAF,TRBJ1-1,many,TRBV6-7
ASSLGRTRGHRDNEQF,TRBJ2-1,few,TRBV11-2
ASSQEFRGPYEQY,TRBJ2-7,few,TRBV4-1
ASSLAGRQGSGNQPQH,TRBJ1-5,.,TRBV7-6
ASSYPGTATDTQY,TRBJ2-3,many,TRBV11-2
ASSMGLAGVGEQY,TRBJ2-7,.,TRBV10-2
ASSSPGTANTEAF,TRBJ1-1,many,TRBV12-3/TRBV12-4
ASSYEGTSGSRETQY,TRBJ2-5,.,TRBV5-1
ASRNRGRPEETQY,TRBJ2-5,many,TRBV12-3/TRBV12-4
ASSGPTDNTGELF,TRBJ2-2,.,TRBV6-2/TRBV6-3
ASLGTNTLTDTQY,TRBJ2-3,many,TRBV28
ASSVDGGRNTEAF,TRBJ1-1,many,TRBV9
ASSFPRGRRSPTDTQY,TRBJ2-3,many,TRBV5-1
ASSQDIWTGVNEQF,TRBJ2-1,few,TRBV4-1
AWSKVGENTEAF,TRBJ1-1,few,TRBV30
ASSFETGGVQPQH,TRBJ1-5,few,TRBV28
ASSEAQTLNQPQH,TRBJ1-5,few,TRBV6-1
ASSINMGTEAF,TRBJ1-1,many,TRBV19
ASSLLRATNEKLF,TRBJ1-4,.,TRBV7-9
ASRGQGFGGYT,TRBJ1-2,many,TRBV6-2/TRBV6-3
AWSSGNSYEQY,TRBJ2-7,.,TRBV30
ASSHPLQFGSPLH,TRBJ1-6,.,TRBV4-3
ASRVFGAVSTDTQY,TRBJ2-3,many,TRBV7-8
AISDKDRSYGYT,TRBJ1-2,many,TRBV10-3
ASSLVTSGTRTDTQY,TRBJ2-3,.,TRBV11-3
ASRPYRVGNTIY,TRBJ1-3,many,TRBV11-2
ASSFGAVRF,TRBJ2-1,.,TRBV28
ASSSERETTGELF,TRBJ2-2,.,TRBV5-6
ASSPTGAYEQY,TRBJ2-7,.,TRBV18
ASSQLDSGSDEQF,TRBJ2-1,many,TRBV16
ASSPQPGTSGSTGELF,TRBJ2-2,.,TRBV4-1
ASSFQEVAGEQY,TRBJ2-7,many,TRBV7-2
ASSSREYVLDEQY,TRBJ2-7,few,TRBV25-1
ASSLDGGQF,TRBJ2-1,once,TRBV11-2
ASSSNPHPQETQY,TRBJ2-5,few,TRBV9
ASSPGQIYGYT,TRBJ1-2,many,TRBV2
ASSLGLGDGYT,TRBJ1-2,many,TRBV7-9
ASNPGTGGIGELF,TRBJ2-2,many,TRBV2
ASSGSDASSYNEQF,TRBJ2-1,.,TRBV10-1
ASSLSAQGPRAPQH,TRBJ1-5,.,TRBV7-3
AWSVGGTSGNEQF,TRBJ2-1,.,TRBV30
ASSLVGTSYNEQF,TRBJ2-1,.,TRBV7-3
ASSRRLAGGRGSYEQH,TRBJ2-7,.,TRBV7-9
ASSPWYGGTEAF,TRBJ1-1,.,TRBV6-2/TRBV6-3
ASTRGQGTGTYEQY,TRBJ2-7,many,TRBV2
ASSLMASGNNEQF,TRBJ2-1,.,TRBV7-6
ASSPSGLRQETQY,TRBJ2-5,.,TRBV7-2
SGSPGTDTQY,TRBJ2-3,few,TRBV20-1
ASSEFEGNEQF,TRBJ2-1,.,TRBV28
ASSTGGSNEKLF,TRBJ1-4,many,TRBV6-1
ATSDSKARGLYEQY,TRBJ2-7,many,TRBV24-1
ASRVGRGNEKLF,TRBJ1-4,.,TRBV6-1
ASSPPGFNEKLF,TRBJ1-4,.,TRBV18
ASSPSTGGMYEQY,TRBJ2-7,few,TRBV28
ASSSRDRGFSGANVLT,TRBJ2-6,many,TRBV11-2